One sample yielded the 22 T cell receptor beta chains listed below, sequenced in a study of blood T cell repertoires in COVID-19. Measured with immunoSEQ multiplex PCR; TCRdb has only the in-frame clones, and not every one. The sample contains about 76,000 clones, approximately 89% of which appear only once. Sequencing used peripheral blood. These receptors were taken from a human donor in a cohort sampled during active COVID-19.

This clone came up once. V usage is TRBV11-2 and J usage is TRBJ1-6; the D gene is possibly TRBD1 (6 bases). The CDR3 length is 16 residues. Trimming stripped 0 bases from V and 1 base from J, with 7 bases between. Germline assignment: CDR1 SGHAT and CDR2 FQNNGV. Here the CDR3 DNA reads TGTGCCAGCAGCTTAGACGACAGGTCCTATAATTCACCCCTCCACTTT. This sequence encodes CASSLDDRSYNSPLHF.

This chain connects TRBV2 to TRBJ1-5, with D perhaps TRBD1 (6 bases). The CDR3 sequence is 13 residues long. CDR1 and CDR2 (germline): SNHLY, FYNNEI. Trimming left V 8 bases short and J 0 bases short, with 8 bases between. The CDR3, as DNA: TGTGCCAGCCTGGACAGTAGCAATCAGCCCCAGCATTTT. Protein: CASLDSSNQPQHF.

The chain carries TRBV5-1 and TRBJ2-1; 9 bases are a match to TRBD2. The CDR3 length is 16 residues. The V and J ends lost 4 bases and 5 bases, in that order; junction bases with no gene match: 10. The germline V gene has CDR1 SGHRS and CDR2 YFSETQ. The CDR3 nucleotides read TGCGCCAGCAGCGTTAGCATAGCGGGGGTGCACAATGAGCAGTTCTTC. It translates to CASSVSIAGVHNEQFF.

The chain carries TRBV7-8 and TRBJ2-3, with 7 positions matching TRBD1. Germline-derived CDR1 and CDR2 are SGHVS and FQNEAQ. CDR3 length: 14 amino acids. J was trimmed by 2 bases and V by 7 bases; bases with no gene match: 6. Written as DNA, the CDR3 is TGTGCCAGCAACCCGGGACAGAACACAGATACGCAGTATTTT. Residues: CASNPGQNTDTQYF.

The chain joins TRBV9 to TRBJ2-1; 9 nucleotides match TRBD1. CDR1 is SGDLS and CDR2 is YYNGEE in the germline V gene. With V trimmed by 2 bases and J by 3 bases, 6 bases remained unmatched. The CDR3 is 16 amino acids. CDR3 nucleotides: TGTGCCAGCAGCGTTCTACCGGGACAGGGCTACAATGAGCAGTTCTTC. This gives the protein CASSVLPGQGYNEQFF.

V gene TRBV7-3 combines with J gene TRBJ2-1; 7 nucleotides align to TRBD2. Germline V CDR1 and CDR2: SGHTA, FQGTGA. The CDR3 is 15 amino acids. V shed 2 bases and J 7 bases; nucleotides not matched to a gene: 8. CDR3 protein: CASSLLAADGNEQFF. The CDR3 DNA reads as TGTGCCAGCAGCTTACTAGCGGCCGACGGTAATGAGCAGTTCTTC.

The chain links TRBV4-1 to TRBJ2-5; 7 bases line up with TRBD1. Trimming took 1 base from V and 4 from J; bases not matched to a gene: 9. CDR3 length equals 16 residues. Germline lookup yields CDR1 MGHRA and CDR2 YSYEKL. CDR3 protein: CASSQGRASGGETQYF. The CDR3 bases are TGCGCCAGCAGCCAAGGGCGCGCCTCAGGGGGAGAGACCCAGTACTTC.

This clone was detected only once. The chain uses TRBV4-2 and TRBJ2-7; TRBD1 is a possible D gene (6 bases). The CDR3 covers 16 residues. Per the germline V gene, CDR1 is LGHNA and CDR2 is YNFKEQ. The V end was cut by 1 base, the J end by 2 bases, with 15 bases between. The CDR3 DNA reads TGTGCCAGCAGCCAAGTCAGGGGAGCGCCTCCCTACGAGCAGTACTTC. It encodes CASSQVRGAPPYEQYF.

The J gene is TRBJ2-6, the V gene TRBV9; no definite D call. The CDR3 has 15 residues. The V gene's germline CDR1 is SGDLS and CDR2 YYNGEE. Trimming pared 8 bases from V and 2 bases from J, leaving 14 bases between. Here the CDR3 reads CASTLTATGANVLTF. The CDR3 DNA sequence: TGTGCCAGTACCCTCACTGCTACTGGGGCCAACGTCCTGACTTTC.

About this clone itself: This specimen includes other DNA sequences encoding the same CDR3. This rearrangement joins TRBV7-2 to TRBJ2-3; D is undetermined. The germline V gene encodes CDR1 SGHTA and CDR2 FQGNSA. The germline V and J ends were trimmed by 3 bases and 3 bases, with 7 bases remaining between them. The CDR3 has 13 residues. The CDR3 loop is CASSLERTDTQYF. CDR3 DNA: TGTGCCAGCAGCTTGGAGCGAACAGATACGCAGTATTTT. Full variable domain (rest looked up from reference TRBV7-2 and TRBJ2-3): GAGVSQSPSNKVTEKGKDVELRCDPISGHTALYWYRQSLGQGLEFLIYFQGNSAPDKSGLPSDRFSAERTGGSVSTLTIQRTQQEDSAVYLCASSLERTDTQYFGPGTRLTVL.

The chain has TRBV6-5 and TRBJ1-1, with TRBD1 matching over 9 bases. Unmatched junction bases numbered 7, after V lost 6 bases and J lost 5 bases. CDR1 is MNHEY and CDR2 is SVGAGI in the germline V gene. The length of the CDR3 is 14 residues. Written as DNA, the CDR3 is TGTGCCAGCAGCCTACAGGGGGCGGGAACTGAAGCTTTCTTT. Amino acid sequence: CASSLQGAGTEAFF.

This chain links TRBV6-1 with TRBJ1-5; D gene ambiguous. The CDR3 loop spans 15 amino acids. Germline-derived CDR1 and CDR2 are MNHNS and SASEGT. V was pared by 2 bases and J by 0 bases, with 8 bases between. CDR3 sequence: CASSEKRGSNQPQHF. The CDR3 coding sequence is TGTGCCAGCAGTGAAAAGCGAGGTAGCAATCAGCCCCAGCATTTT.

V and J are TRBV7-3 and TRBJ2-7; 8 bases map to TRBD2. Germline V gives CDR1 SGHTA, CDR2 FQGTGA. The CDR3 has 15 amino acids. V lost 0 bases to trimming and J lost 3 bases; unmatched junction nucleotides: 4. The CDR3 bases are TGTGCCAGCAGCTTAACTAGCGGGGCAAGCTACGAGCAGTACTTC. This codes for CASSLTSGASYEQYF.

This clone was detected only once. The rearrangement joins TRBV6-5 to TRBJ2-7; 11 nucleotides agree with TRBD2. Germline V gene sequence: CDR1 MNHEY, CDR2 SVGAGI. The V segment lost 6 bases and the J segment 2 bases; nucleotides outside the gene matches: 6. This CDR3 is 15 amino acids long. The CDR3 nucleotides are TGTGCCAGCAGCGGGACTAGCGGAAGTCCCTACGAGCAGTACTTC. Its protein is CASSGTSGSPYEQYF.

The J gene is TRBJ1-2, the V gene TRBV6-2 or TRBV6-3; 9 bases match TRBD1. V lost 4 bases and J lost 5; bases outside the gene matches: 5. This CDR3 contains 14 residues. Per germline, CDR1 MNHEY and CDR2 SVGEGT. CDR3 DNA sequence: TGTGCCAGCAGTTCCGGGGACAGGGATTATGGCTACACCTTC. Translated, it gives CASSSGDRDYGYTF.

The chain uses TRBV6-2 or TRBV6-3 and TRBJ2-7; the D gene is possibly TRBD1 (7 bases). This CDR3 is built from 15 residues. Germline-derived CDR1 and CDR2 are MNHEY and SVGEGT. The V and J ends lost 5 bases and 0 bases respectively, with 14 bases between them. CDR3 sequence: CASSPGGTASYEQYF. The CDR3 DNA sequence: TGTGCCAGCAGTCCCGGCGGGACAGCCTCCTACGAGCAGTACTTC.

The genes are TRBV5-1 and TRBJ1-2, with 9 nucleotides matching TRBD1. CDR1 SGHRS and CDR2 YFSETQ come from the germline V gene. This CDR3 contains 15 residues. V trimming: 6 bases; J trimming: 2 bases; junction bases outside the gene matches: 8. CDR3 sequence (DNA): TGCGCCAGCACGGCTTCAGGACAGGGGAACTATGGCTACACCTTC. Translated, it gives CASTASGQGNYGYTF.

This clone was seen just once. The chain has TRBV2 and TRBJ2-5; 9 positions match TRBD1. Losses at the gene ends were 1 base for V and 4 bases for J; bases not matched to a gene: 4. Per the germline V gene, CDR1 is SNHLY and CDR2 is FYNNEI. The CDR3 has 15 amino acids. Here the CDR3 reads CASSEEGTGLETQYF. CDR3 in DNA: TGTGCCAGCAGTGAAGAAGGGACAGGGCTAGAGACCCAGTACTTC. The full variable domain, with the rest looked up from reference TRBV2 and TRBJ2-5, is EPEVTQTPSHQVTQMGQEVILRCVPISNHLYFYWYRQILGQKVEFLVSFYNNEISEKSEIFDDQFSVERPDGSNFTLKIRSTKLEDSAMYFCASSEEGTGLETQYFGPGTRLLVL.

The sample holds one count of this clone. The CDR3 DNA reads as TGTGCCAGCAGACCCTATGGACAGGGGGCGGGGGAGCAGTACTTC. Encoded protein: CASRPYGQGAGEQYF. The chain couples TRBV3-1 (or the pseudogene TRBV3-2) to TRBJ2-7; TRBD1 aligns across 11 bases. This CDR3 is 15 amino acids long. The ends lost 6 bases at V and 7 bases at J; junction bases unmatched: 11. Germline CDR1 LGHDT, CDR2 YNNKEL (reference sequence).

The chain couples TRBV5-6 to TRBJ1-2; TRBD1 might be the D (5 bases). V was trimmed by 0 bases and J by 4 bases, leaving 10 bases between them. The germline V gene encodes CDR1 SGHDT and CDR2 YYEEEE. This CDR3 region has 14 residues. The CDR3 sequence is CASSLVGTRYGYTF. CDR3 DNA: TGTGCCAGCAGCTTGGTTGGGACTCGCTATGGCTACACCTTC.

The chain recombines TRBV7-9 with TRBJ1-2; 7 bases are shared with TRBD1. The length of the CDR3 is 13 residues. Germline V CDR1 and CDR2: SEHNR, FQNEAQ (reference sequence). With 1 base clipped from V and 8 bases from J, the junction kept 4 bases outside the gene matches. In nucleotides, the CDR3 is TGTGCCAGCAGCTTAGGGGACAGAGGGGGCTACACCTTC. This sequence encodes CASSLGDRGGYTF.

Note on this clone: Other DNA sequences in this sample translate to the same CDR3. This chain joins TRBV12-3 or TRBV12-4 and TRBJ2-3; D is unresolved. V was trimmed by 6 bases and J by 0 bases, leaving 4 bases between them. The CDR3 loop spans 12 amino acids. The DNA of the CDR3 is TGTGCCAGCAGCTTCAGCACAGATACGCAGTATTTT. Residues: CASSFSTDTQYF.